One TCR beta chain is described in this entry. Antigen specificity is unknown. The authors isolated at least 6 million PBMCs per sample. A second PCR, run for about 7 to 11 cycles, used a sample-barcoded 5' primer plus a J-beta primer mix. Sequencing of every sample gave 3 million or more CDR3-containing paired-end reads. TCRdb re-called the 5' RACE reads with MiXCR, one entry per CDR3 protein. The sample has some 760,000 distinct CDR3 sequences; roughly 25% are singletons. The CDR3 consists of 16 residues. Germline-derived CDR1 and CDR2 are SEHNR and FQNEAQ (reference sequence). V shed 3 bases, J shed 1 base, and the junction held 6 bases outside the gene matches. This record belongs to a study of blood T cells in healthy people across ages. Study results and caveats: PBMCs were not sorted, which prevented a conclusive comparison of naive versus antigen-experienced cells. Diversity estimated from one million T cells was considered an underestimate.

The same data also contributed to another study, on T cells of mothers and their children.

The V and J genes are TRBV7-9 and TRBJ1-3; TRBD1 aligns across 7 bases. The specimen was blood. This receptor was taken from a boy under 18 in good health. The CDR3 sequence: CASSFSGTVSGNTIYF. The CDR3 region has the DNA TGTGCCAGCAGCTTTTCAGGGACAGTGTCTGGAAACACCATATATTTT.